The 9 T cell receptor beta chains reported below all come from one sample, sequenced in a study of blood T cell repertoires in COVID-19. Profiling relied on immunoSEQ multiplex PCR, and the TCRdb table lists in-frame clones only, not all of them. The sample records 200,000 to 250,000 clones, about 84% being singletons. The sequencing sample was made of peripheral blood. The receptors stem from a human donor in a cohort sampled during active COVID-19.

The rearrangement joins TRBV4-2 to TRBJ2-2, with 11 bases aligning to TRBD2. This CDR3 has 17 amino acids. Germline values: CDR1 LGHNA, CDR2 YNFKEQ. Trimming at V came to 0 bases and at J to 5 bases, leaving 5 bases not matched to a gene. CDR3 DNA sequence: TGTGCCAGCAGCCAAGAATGGCTAGCGGGGGGAACCGGGGAGCTGTTTTTT. Protein: CASSQEWLAGGTGELFF.

This chain joins TRBV18 and TRBJ2-7, with no clear D. The V end was cut by 4 bases, the J end by 0 bases, with 16 bases between. Germline V lookup: CDR1 KGHSH, CDR2 LQKENI. CDR3 length: 16 residues. In nucleotides, the CDR3 is TGTGCCAGCTCACGTGCGGAGACCCTGGCCTCCTACGAGCAGTACTTC. Residues: CASSRAETLASYEQYF.

V gene TRBV6-4 combines with J gene TRBJ1-1, with 11 bases fitting TRBD1. This CDR3 contains 16 residues. With 6 bases clipped from V and 3 bases from J, the junction kept 9 bases outside the gene matches. In germline, CDR1 is MRHNA, CDR2 SNTAGT. In nucleotides, the CDR3 is TGTGCCAGCAGGGGATGGGACAGGGGGTACTACACTGAAGCTTTCTTT. Residues: CASRGWDRGYYTEAFF.

This CDR3 reads CASSGLLAGGKYEQYF. The CDR3 DNA reads as TGCGCCAGCAGCGGGCTTCTAGCGGGAGGGAAGTACGAGCAGTACTTC. This chain joins TRBV5-1 and TRBJ2-7; 12 bases fit TRBD2. The V and J ends lost 4 bases and 4 bases, in that order; junction bases with no gene match: 9. Germline CDR1 and CDR2: SGHRS and YFSETQ. This CDR3 has 16 amino acids.

The V and J genes are TRBV5-4 and TRBJ1-1; no definite D call. The CDR3 is 14 amino acids. The germline gives CDR1 SGHNT, CDR2 YYREEE (reference sequence). V lost 2 bases to trimming and J lost 1 base, with 9 bases between them. The CDR3: CASSFLQPNTEAFF. Written as DNA, the CDR3 is TGTGCCAGCAGCTTCTTACAGCCGAACACTGAAGCTTTCTTT.

The CDR3: CASSTPFAPPRDRAVGETQYF. Here the CDR3 DNA reads TGTGCCAGCAGTACCCCCTTTGCCCCACCACGGGACAGGGCTGTTGGAGAGACCCAGTACTTC. The chain has TRBV28 and TRBJ2-5; 9 bases fit TRBD1. J was trimmed by 4 bases and V by 5 bases; bases with no gene match: 26. The CDR3 is 21 amino acids. From germline, CDR1 is MDHEN and CDR2 SYDVKM.

The chain combines TRBV19 with TRBJ2-2; 8 nucleotides align to TRBD1. Unmatched junction bases numbered 7, after V lost 5 bases and J lost 5 bases. The germline V gene has CDR1 LNHDA and CDR2 SQIVND (reference sequence). This CDR3 contains 15 residues. The DNA of the CDR3 is TGTGCCAGTAGTCGCGGACAGGGTGTAACCGGGGAGCTGTTTTTT. This sequence encodes CASSRGQGVTGELFF.

The chain links TRBV5-4 to TRBJ1-2; no clear D. CDR1 SGHNT and CDR2 YYREEE come from the germline V gene (reference sequence). This CDR3 spans 11 amino acids. V dropped 3 bases and J dropped 8 bases, with 8 bases sitting between them. The CDR3 protein is CASSSSGGYTF. In nucleotides, the CDR3 is TGTGCCAGCAGCTCCAGCGGCGGCTACACCTTC.

This clone was picked up a small number of times. This chain connects TRBV9 to TRBJ1-1; 8 nucleotides align to TRBD1. After removal of 3 bases from V and 1 base from J, the junction contained 5 bases not matched to a gene. In germline, CDR1 is SGDLS, CDR2 YYNGEE. The CDR3 spans 15 residues. For the CDR3, the DNA is TGTGCCAGCAGCGACAGGACAGGGAGGAACACTGAAGCTTTCTTT. It encodes CASSDRTGRNTEAFF.